A single sample gave rise to the 30 T cell receptor beta chains below, sequenced in a study of blood T cell repertoires in COVID-19. TCRdb's table, derived via immunoSEQ multiplex PCR, lists solely in-frame clones and lacks some. The sample has about 160,000 clones, 60% to 85% seen once. The material sequenced was peripheral blood. The receptors derive from a woman aged 60 to 75 with COVID-19, enrolled during active disease.

The table lists this clone with a few counts. The rearrangement uses TRBV2 and TRBJ2-1; possibly TRBD1 for D (6 bases). Trimming took 3 bases from V and 6 from J, leaving 15 bases between them. The CDR3 contains 15 residues. Germline CDR1 is SNHLY and CDR2 is FYNNEI. CDR3 sequence reads: CASSEGARSVNEQFF. The CDR3 nucleotides read TGTGCCAGCAGTGAGGGGGCCCGCTCCGTCAATGAGCAGTTCTTC.

The chain has TRBV6-5 and TRBJ1-1, with D uncertain. Deletions cut 6 bases from V and 10 bases from J, with 12 bases between. The germline V gene has CDR1 MNHEY and CDR2 SVGAGI. The CDR3 is made up of 11 amino acids. The CDR3 is CASSSGNPAFF. As DNA, the CDR3 is TGTGCCAGCAGCTCCGGGAACCCAGCTTTCTTT.

The chain carries TRBV5-1 and TRBJ1-1; TRBD1 agrees at 9 bases. The CDR3 loop spans 14 amino acids. Germline V gene lookup returns CDR1 SGHRS and CDR2 YFSETQ. Trimming at V came to 7 bases and at J to 1 base, leaving 5 bases not matched to a gene. CDR3 coding DNA: TGCGCCAGCGCGCCGGGACAGGGGAACACTGAAGCTTTCTTT. This sequence encodes CASAPGQGNTEAFF.

The chain combines TRBV19 with TRBJ1-5; TRBD1 aligns across 8 bases. With 6 bases clipped from V and 7 bases from J, the junction kept 5 bases outside the gene matches. The germline V gene has CDR1 LNHDA and CDR2 SQIVND (reference sequence). CDR3 length: 13 amino acids. The CDR3: CASSGTGGQPQHF. DNA for the CDR3: TGTGCCAGTAGCGGGACAGGCGGACAGCCCCAGCATTTT.

The chain combines TRBV19 with TRBJ2-1; D call uncertain. V gave up 3 bases and J gave up 7 bases, with 16 bases separating them. The CDR3 has 15 amino acids. Per the germline V gene, CDR1 is LNHDA and CDR2 is SQIVND (reference sequence). CDR3 in amino acids: CASSILRASANEQFF. CDR3 sequence (DNA): TGTGCCAGTAGTATTTTAAGAGCCTCCGCGAATGAGCAGTTCTTC.

The chain joins TRBV3-1 (or the pseudogene TRBV3-2) to TRBJ1-2; D is uncertain. Germline V CDR1 and CDR2: LGHDT, YNNKEL (reference sequence). V was pared by 5 bases and J by 8 bases, with 9 bases between. The CDR3 loop spans 11 amino acids. CDR3 bases: TGTGCCAGCAGCGGAGGAATAGGCTACACCTTC. The encoded protein is CASSGGIGYTF.

The chain employs TRBV5-1 and TRBJ2-7, with D perhaps matching TRBD1 (7 bases). Germline CDR1 reads SGHRS; CDR2 reads YFSETQ. The CDR3 is 13 residues long. Between the trimmed V and J ends, which lost 4 bases and 3 bases, there was a span of 11 bases. In DNA, the CDR3 is TGCGCCAGCAGCCCGCAGGGGGGCTACGAGCAGTACTTC. This gives the protein CASSPQGGYEQYF.

In its sample, this clone was seen once. This chain uses TRBV4-1 with TRBJ1-4; D is unresolved. Germline CDR1 and CDR2: MGHRA and YSYEKL. This CDR3 region has 16 residues. V lost 2 bases and J lost 0, with 10 bases in between. CDR3 loop: CASSQRSVATNEKLFF. CDR3 DNA sequence: TGCGCCAGCAGCCAACGATCGGTAGCAACTAATGAAAAACTGTTTTTT.

The chain carries TRBV14 and TRBJ2-5; no definite D call. This CDR3 is 13 amino acids long. The V end lost 1 base, the J end lost 7 bases, and 10 bases lay between the germline ends. The germline V gene has CDR1 SGHDN and CDR2 FVKESK. The CDR3 coding sequence is TGTGCCAGCAGCCAAGTCGTGGCAGGGACCCAGTACTTC. Translated, it gives CASSQVVAGTQYF.

V gene TRBV5-6 combines with J gene TRBJ2-7, with D possibly being TRBD1 (6 bases). V lost 5 bases, J lost 2 bases, and 14 bases lay in between. The CDR3 extends over 14 amino acids. Germline lookup yields CDR1 SGHDT and CDR2 YYEEEE. Written as DNA, the CDR3 is TGTGCCAGCAGGAGACAGGTATCTCCCTACGAGCAGTACGTC. This gives the protein CASRRQVSPYEQYV.

The rearrangement uses TRBV5-1 and TRBJ2-7, with 9 bases aligning to TRBD1. This CDR3 is built from 14 residues. The J segment lost 5 bases and the V segment lost 4 bases, leaving 7 bases of the junction unmatched. Germline CDR1 SGHRS, CDR2 YFSETQ. The CDR3 bases are TGCGCCAGCAGCGCGACAGGGGGAGGCCACGAGCAGTACTTC. Translating it yields CASSATGGGHEQYF.

The chain employs TRBV20-1 and TRBJ2-1; D gene unclear. This CDR3 spans 14 amino acids. CDR1 is DFQATT, CDR2 SNEGSKA, per germline (reference sequence). Trimming stripped 3 bases from V and 0 bases from J, with 9 bases between. For the CDR3, the DNA is TGCAGTGCTAGTTCCCACAGCTCCTACAATGAGCAGTTCTTC. Translated, it gives CSASSHSSYNEQFF.

This sequence joins TRBV7-2 and TRBJ2-7, with D maybe TRBD1 (5 bases). The germline V gene encodes CDR1 SGHTA and CDR2 FQGNSA. CDR3 length equals 14 residues. V lost 2 bases to trimming and J lost 2 bases, with 10 bases between them. The CDR3 protein is CASSLFTGPYEQYF. The CDR3 region has the DNA TGTGCCAGCAGCTTATTCACAGGTCCCTACGAGCAGTACTTC.

The chain links TRBV3-1 (or the pseudogene TRBV3-2) to TRBJ1-2, with D tentatively TRBD1 (6 bases). The CDR3 consists of 13 residues. The V end was cut by 9 bases, the J end by 0 bases, with 11 bases between. Germline CDR1 is LGHDT and CDR2 is YNNKEL (reference sequence). The CDR3 nucleotides read TGTGCCAGTTCGGACAGAACTAACTATGGCTACACCTTC. Residues: CASSDRTNYGYTF.

This chain uses TRBV6-6 with TRBJ1-4, with TRBD1 matching 7 bases. In germline, CDR1 is MNHNY, CDR2 SVGAGI (reference sequence). The CDR3 is 14 amino acids. Trimming at V came to 5 bases and at J to 4 bases, leaving 4 bases not matched to a gene. CDR3 DNA sequence: TGTGCCAGCAGTAACAGGGGCAATAATGAAAAACTGTTTTTT. It codes for CASSNRGNNEKLFF.

The rearrangement uses TRBV19 and TRBJ2-1; 7 positions agree with TRBD2. CDR1 LNHDA and CDR2 SQIVND come from the germline V gene (reference sequence). The V and J ends lost 1 base and 2 bases, in that order; junction bases with no gene match: 5. This CDR3 contains 16 residues. CDR3 sequence (DNA): TGTGCCAGTAGTATAGGAGGAACTAGCGCCTACAATGAGCAGTTCTTC. Translation: CASSIGGTSAYNEQFF.

V gene TRBV6-5 combines with J gene TRBJ1-6, with D possibly being TRBD1 (6 bases). Per germline, CDR1 MNHEY and CDR2 SVGAGI. The CDR3 is 14 amino acids. V dropped 2 bases and J dropped 7 bases, with 9 bases sitting between them. The CDR3 spells CASSYRDINSPLHF. CDR3 nucleotide sequence: TGTGCCAGCAGTTACCGGGACATAAATTCACCCCTCCACTTT.

V and J are TRBV4-3 and TRBJ1-1, with D perhaps matching TRBD1 (5 bases). Germline V lookup: CDR1 LGHNA, CDR2 YSLEER. This CDR3 has 14 amino acids. The V and J ends lost 0 bases and 1 base respectively, with 6 bases between them. The DNA for the CDR3 is TGCGCCAGCAGCCAAGACCAGGGGAACACTGAAGCTTTCTTT. Translating it yields CASSQDQGNTEAFF.

The V call is TRBV6-5, the J call TRBJ2-7, with 7 bases aligning to TRBD1. CDR1 is MNHEY, CDR2 SVGAGI, per germline. The V gene end was trimmed by 6 bases and the J gene end by 2 bases; junction bases not matched to a gene: 7. This CDR3 comprises 14 residues. DNA of the CDR3: TGTGCCAGCAGGGGACAGATGTCAGCCTACGAGCAGTACTTC. It encodes CASRGQMSAYEQYF.

This clone was seen a handful of times. The V gene is TRBV7-2, the J gene TRBJ2-7, with 8 bases matching TRBD2. Germline V gives CDR1 SGHTA, CDR2 FQGNSA. The CDR3 is made up of 16 amino acids. V lost 5 bases to trimming and J lost 4 bases; unmatched junction nucleotides: 13. The CDR3 DNA follows: TGTGCCAGCAGCCTCATTAGCGGGACTTCCGGGTACGAGCAGTACTTC. This codes for CASSLISGTSGYEQYF.

V is TRBV10-1 and J is TRBJ2-1; 15 nucleotides line up with TRBD2. V lost 6 bases and J lost 1; bases outside the gene matches: 13. Looked up from germline, CDR1 is WNHNN and CDR2 is SYGVQD (reference sequence). The CDR3 loop spans 20 amino acids. CDR3 DNA: TGCGCCAGCAGCGCACTCGGACTAGCGGGAGGGCCGATTTCCTACAATGAGCAGTTCTTC. Translating gives CASSALGLAGGPISYNEQFF.

The CDR3 protein is CAWSDRGMIAKNIQYF. As DNA, the CDR3 is TGTGCCTGGAGCGACAGGGGGATGATAGCCAAAAACATTCAGTACTTC. This sequence joins TRBV30 and TRBJ2-4; TRBD1 aligns across 9 bases. The germline V gene has CDR1 GTSNPN and CDR2 SVGIG (reference sequence). The CDR3 is 16 residues long. J was trimmed by 0 bases and V by 3 bases; bases with no gene match: 6.

This clone was found once. The chain joins TRBV28 to TRBJ2-1, with TRBD1 as a possible D gene (6 bases). Trimming stripped 5 bases from V and 9 bases from J, with 14 bases between. Germline CDR1 MDHEN, CDR2 SYDVKM. The CDR3 spans 13 residues. The CDR3 region is CASSRGRGSEQFF. For the CDR3, the DNA is TGTGCCAGCAGTAGGGGGAGAGGGAGTGAGCAGTTCTTC.

The chain joins TRBV11-1 to TRBJ2-5; 9 positions agree with TRBD2. J gave up 2 bases and V 5 bases, and 9 bases lay outside the gene matches. Germline lookup yields CDR1 SGHAT and CDR2 FQDESV (reference sequence). The CDR3 covers 16 residues. This CDR3 is CASSRSSGAKQETQYF. In DNA form, the CDR3 reads TGTGCCAGCAGCAGATCTAGCGGGGCTAAACAAGAGACCCAGTACTTC.

This chain uses TRBV24-1 with TRBJ2-6; weak D call: TRBD1 (6 bases). CDR1 and CDR2 from the germline V gene are KGHDR and SFDVKD. CDR3 size: 17 residues. Between the trimmed V and J ends, which lost 4 bases and 1 base, there was a span of 13 bases. CDR3 in amino acids: CATSDGTHSSGANVLTF. The CDR3, as DNA: TGTGCCACCAGTGACGGGACACATTCTTCTGGGGCCAACGTCCTGACTTTC.

This clone was picked up many times. The chain joins TRBV2 to TRBJ2-5; the D gene is possibly TRBD1 (5 bases). CDR1 is SNHLY and CDR2 is FYNNEI in the germline V gene. Trimming took off 11 bases at V and 0 bases at J, with 13 bases between the two ends. The CDR3 runs to 13 residues. Here the CDR3 DNA reads TGTGCCGGCCTGACAGCCTACCAAGAGACCCAGTACTTC. This sequence encodes CAGLTAYQETQYF. The variable domain in full, with the rest retrieved from reference TRBV2 and TRBJ2-5, is EPEVTQTPSHQVTQMGQEVILRCVPISNHLYFYWYRQILGQKVEFLVSFYNNEISEKSEIFDDQFSVERPDGSNFTLKIRSTKLEDSAMYFCAGLTAYQETQYFGPGTRLLVL.

This clone has a handful of counts. The V call is TRBV7-9, the J call TRBJ2-3; D unresolved. Trimming took off 4 bases at V and 0 bases at J, with 5 bases between the two ends. Germline V gene data show CDR1 as SEHNR and CDR2 as FQNEAQ (reference sequence). This CDR3 region has 13 residues. CDR3 loop: CASSSLSTDTQYF. The CDR3 region has the DNA TGTGCCAGCAGCTCTCTTAGCACAGATACGCAGTATTTT.

The chain employs TRBV11-1 and TRBJ1-4; a possible D gene is TRBD1 (6 bases). Trimming took 3 bases from V and 5 from J, leaving 16 bases between them. Germline lookup yields CDR1 SGHAT and CDR2 FQDESV (reference sequence). The CDR3 has 16 amino acids. The CDR3, as DNA: TGTGCCAGCAGCTTGTTTGCGGGGGCCCGGAATGAAAAACTGTTTTTT. This sequence encodes CASSLFAGARNEKLFF.

The chain uses TRBV30 and TRBJ1-1; the D gene is possibly TRBD1 (5 bases). The V gene's germline CDR1 is GTSNPN and CDR2 SVGIG (reference sequence). With 2 bases removed from V and 5 bases from J, the gap between germline ends came to 12 bases. The CDR3 runs 13 residues. CDR3 protein: CAWSTGGFTEAFF. The CDR3 DNA sequence: TGTGCCTGGAGTACTGGGGGGTTTACTGAAGCTTTCTTT.

The CDR3 loop reads CASSSQGGGLAGESPYEQYF. CDR3 nucleotides: TGTGCCAGCAGCTCGCAGGGGGGGGGACTAGCGGGAGAGTCGCCCTACGAGCAGTACTTC. This sequence joins TRBV28 and TRBJ2-7; 14 nucleotides line up with TRBD2. The CDR3 runs 20 residues. Trimming at V came to 6 bases and at J to 2 bases, leaving 18 bases not matched to a gene. Germline values: CDR1 MDHEN, CDR2 SYDVKM.